The 2 T cell receptor beta chains listed next were all sequenced from one sample in a study of T cell repertoires in cytomegalovirus infection. TCRdb called the reads again in MiXCR, with one record for every CDR3 protein. The sample has around 530,000 distinct CDR3 sequences; approximately 16% are singletons. The sequenced sample was CD8+ T cells from PBMCs. These receptors came from a human donor in good health (CMV status not recorded). Some clones in this sample may be carry-over from other donors' samples.

Ten or more counts support this clonotype. The chain uses TRBV27 and TRBJ2-7; 9 bases fit TRBD1. J was trimmed by 0 bases and V by 0 bases; bases with no gene match: 6. CDR3 length equals 17 residues. Looked up from germline, CDR1 is MNHEY and CDR2 is SMNVEV (reference sequence). CDR3 residues: CASSLSGQGVDSYEQYF. The DNA of the CDR3 is TGTGCCAGCAGTTTATCGGGACAGGGAGTTGACTCCTACGAGCAGTACTTC.

The chain has TRBV6-6 and TRBJ2-3; D unresolved. Germline CDR1 reads MNHNY; CDR2 reads SVGAGI (reference sequence). The CDR3 consists of 16 residues. Trimming took off 5 bases at V and 6 bases at J, with 21 bases between the two ends. The CDR3 coding sequence is TGTGCCAGCAGTGCATGGTTAGAAGGTTTAGGGGATACGCAGTATTTT. As protein: CASSAWLEGLGDTQYF.